The 14 T cell receptor beta chains listed next were all sequenced from one sample in a study of T cell clonotyping in hematopoietic cell transplantation. The table came from immunoSEQ multiplex PCR; TCRdb's copy has only in-frame clones and leaves some out. This table holds approximately 9,300 clones, 51% found once. This specimen was peripheral blood mononuclear cells, taken 100 days after allogeneic stem cell transplant. The source is a female patient aged 50-59 years who had an allogeneic stem cell transplant from an unrelated donor, so the T cells may come from the graft donor. Some clones in this sample may be carry-over from other donors' samples.

The chain combines TRBV28 with TRBJ1-1; 7 positions agree with TRBD1. V gave up 6 bases and J gave up 1 base; unmatched junction bases: 8. CDR3 size: 15 residues. The germline V gene encodes CDR1 MDHEN and CDR2 SYDVKM. The chain's CDR3 is CASSLPGQRNTEAFF. CDR3 nucleotides: TGTGCCAGCAGCCTCCCGGGACAGAGGAACACTGAAGCTTTCTTT.

This clone was seen a handful of times. The chain couples TRBV6-5 to TRBJ2-2; D remains unclear. CDR1 is MNHEY and CDR2 is SVGAGI in the germline V gene. This CDR3 is built from 12 residues. V was trimmed by 7 bases and J by 3 bases, leaving 6 bases between them. The CDR3 sequence: CASIGYTGELFF. DNA for the CDR3: TGTGCCAGCATAGGGTACACCGGGGAGCTGTTTTTT.

The genes are TRBV6-6 and TRBJ1-1; D unresolved. Germline V gene lookup returns CDR1 MNHNY and CDR2 SVGAGI (reference sequence). The V and J ends lost 7 bases and 1 base respectively, with 1 base between them. This CDR3 is built from 10 residues. CDR3 DNA sequence: TGTGCCAGCAAGAACACTGAAGCTTTCTTT. Protein: CASKNTEAFF.

In its sample, this clone was seen a few times. This chain connects TRBV10-3 to TRBJ2-7; D may be TRBD2 (5 bases). The length of the CDR3 is 12 residues. CDR1 ENHRY and CDR2 SYGVKD come from the germline V gene. Deletions cut 9 bases from V and 5 bases from J, with 14 bases between. CDR3 amino acids: CAISDSAHEQYF. The CDR3 region has the DNA TGTGCCATTTCGGACTCGGCCCACGAGCAGTACTTC.

This clone has just one count. The V and J genes are TRBV4-3 and TRBJ2-5, with 9 bases fitting TRBD1. The trim removed 1 base at V and 2 bases at J, leaving 5 bases unmatched. This CDR3 has 16 amino acids. The germline V gene encodes CDR1 LGHNA and CDR2 YSLEER. In DNA form, the CDR3 reads TGCGCCAGCAGCCAAGGGACAGGGGCAAAACAAGAGACCCAGTACTTC. It is translated as CASSQGTGAKQETQYF.

The chain is built from TRBV6-5 and TRBJ1-2; D is unresolved. This CDR3 comprises 13 residues. V was clipped by 6 bases and J by 3 bases, with 11 bases between them. CDR1 and CDR2 (germline): MNHEY, SVGAGI. The CDR3, as DNA: TGTGCCAGCAGGGGCAGTTTATACTATGGCTACACCTTC. The encoded protein is CASRGSLYYGYTF.

The chain joins TRBV5-7 to TRBJ1-4; 7 positions agree with TRBD1. TRBV5-7 is placed among ORFs of uncertain function. The CDR3 totals 16 residues. V shed 4 bases and J 8 bases; nucleotides not matched to a gene: 14. The CDR3 coding sequence is TGTGCCAGCAGCGCGACCTTAACAGGGGTGGAAGAAAAACTGTTTTTT. This codes for CASSATLTGVEEKLFF.

This chain joins TRBV30 and TRBJ2-7; 8 bases fit TRBD2. This CDR3 spans 14 amino acids. The ends lost 6 bases at V and 1 base at J; junction bases unmatched: 8. Germline loops: CDR1 GTSNPN, CDR2 SVGIG (reference sequence). DNA for the CDR3: TGTGCCTGCCCCGGGAGCGGGGGTTCCTACGAGCAGTACTTC. As protein: CACPGSGGSYEQYF.

This clone was counted once. The genes are TRBV29-1 and TRBJ2-5; 8 bases align to TRBD1. Germline CDR1 and CDR2: SQVTM and ANQGSEA. V lost 6 bases to trimming and J lost 2 bases; unmatched junction nucleotides: 8. The CDR3 loop spans 14 amino acids. CDR3 coding DNA: TGCAGCGTGCGGACGCGGGACAGGCAAGAGACCCAGTACTTC. This sequence encodes CSVRTRDRQETQYF.

This chain connects TRBV29-1 to TRBJ2-7, with D unresolved. CDR3 length: 10 residues. Germline V CDR1 and CDR2: SQVTM, ANQGSEA. The V and J ends lost 7 bases and 3 bases respectively, with 7 bases between them. The CDR3 DNA sequence: TGCAGCGCGGTTTACTACGAGCAGTACTTC. Translating gives CSAVYYEQYF.

Only a few counts were recorded for this clone. This chain links TRBV19 with TRBJ2-1; TRBD2 aligns across 11 bases. The CDR3 sequence is 17 residues long. The junction had 10 bases not matched to a gene; V was cut back by 3 bases and J by 6 bases. Germline CDR1 reads LNHDA; CDR2 reads SQIVND (reference sequence). The CDR3 region has the DNA TGTGCCAGTAGTATGGGGAGGGGGACTAGCGGATTCAATGAGCAGTTCTTC. Protein product: CASSMGRGTSGFNEQFF.

The V gene is TRBV6-5, the J gene TRBJ1-4; D call uncertain. The V and J ends lost 4 bases and 8 bases respectively, with 17 bases between them. Germline values: CDR1 MNHEY, CDR2 SVGAGI. The CDR3 covers 15 residues. The CDR3 spells CASSSLSTALEKLFF. The DNA of the CDR3 is TGTGCCAGCAGTTCACTCAGTACAGCACTCGAAAAACTGTTTTTT.

The V gene is TRBV7-9, the J gene TRBJ2-7, with TRBD1 matching over 8 bases. Per the germline V gene, CDR1 is SEHNR and CDR2 is FQNEAQ (reference sequence). With 4 bases clipped from V and 2 bases from J, the junction kept 10 bases outside the gene matches. The length of the CDR3 is 16 residues. The CDR3 is CASSSSPGTGTYEQYF. The CDR3 DNA reads TGTGCCAGCAGCTCTAGCCCCGGGACAGGAACCTACGAGCAGTACTTC. The variable domain in full, completed from reference TRBV7-9 and TRBJ2-7, reads DTGVSQNPRHKITKRGQNVTFRCDPISEHNRLYWYRQTLGQGPEFLTYFQNEAQLEKSRLLSDRFSAERPKGSFSTLEIQRTEQGDSAMYLCASSSSPGTGTYEQYFGPGTRLTVT.

This chain uses TRBV30 with TRBJ1-4, with D possibly matching TRBD1 (6 bases). Deletions cut 3 bases from V and 7 bases from J, with 18 bases between. The CDR3 totals 15 residues. The germline CDR1 and CDR2 sequences are GTSNPN and SVGIG (reference sequence). The CDR3, as DNA: TGTGCCTGGAGCCTCGCCTGGCAGGGGCCTGAAAAACTGTTTTTT. This codes for CAWSLAWQGPEKLFF.